What follows are 15 T cell receptor beta chains derived from one specimen sequenced in a study of control samples from healthy donors and cancer patients. Libraries were prepared by immunoSEQ multiplex PCR; TCRdb keeps only in-frame clonotypes and omits some of them. The table includes 390,000 or so clones, around 90% detected once. The specimen sequenced was PBMCs. These receptor sequences come from a man in his forties or fifties with head and neck cancer.

The chain joins TRBV9 to TRBJ1-1; perhaps TRBD1 as D (6 bases). The CDR3 is made up of 15 amino acids. Trimming took 4 bases from V and 7 from J, leaving 20 bases between them. The germline V gene encodes CDR1 SGDLS and CDR2 YYNGEE. CDR3 region: CASSRRAGAGDEAFF. The CDR3 nucleotides read TGTGCCAGCAGCCGTAGGGCGGGGGCCGGGGATGAAGCTTTCTTT.

The genes are TRBV5-1 and TRBJ1-6; a possible D gene is TRBD1 (5 bases). The CDR3 contains 15 residues. Germline CDR1 reads SGHRS; CDR2 reads YFSETQ. The V gene lost 6 bases and the J gene lost 7 bases, with 17 bases spanning the gap. The DNA of the CDR3 is TGCGCCAGCACCATGGGGGTATGGGGAAATTCACCCCTCCACTTT. Its protein product is CASTMGVWGNSPLHF.

This clone was counted a few times. The rearrangement joins TRBV5-6 to TRBJ2-6; no clear D gene. V was cut by 2 bases and J by 4 bases, with 22 bases left in between. There are 19 residues in the CDR3. Germline V gives CDR1 SGHDT, CDR2 YYEEEE. This CDR3 reads CASSFRAIGRAKGANVLTF. CDR3 DNA sequence: TGTGCCAGCAGCTTTAGGGCGATAGGACGGGCGAAGGGGGCCAACGTCCTGACTTTC.

V and J are TRBV28 and TRBJ1-6, with a tentative D call TRBD1 (5 bases). The CDR3 contains 14 residues. Trimming pared 7 bases from V and 6 bases from J, leaving 13 bases between. CDR1 and CDR2 from the germline V gene are MDHEN and SYDVKM. Here the CDR3 reads CASKDGTVNSPLHF. The CDR3 DNA reads TGTGCCAGCAAGGACGGGACCGTTAATTCACCCCTCCACTTT.

This chain joins TRBV18 and TRBJ1-5, with 7 bases matching TRBD1. The CDR3 runs to 15 residues. The germline gives CDR1 KGHSH, CDR2 LQKENI. J lost 7 bases, V lost 1 base, and 7 bases had no gene match. CDR3 amino acids: CASSPLAGGQQPQHF. The CDR3 DNA reads as TGTGCCAGCTCACCACTGGCAGGGGGTCAACAGCCCCAGCATTTT.

Here the CDR3 reads CAWSPLSANTGELFF. As DNA, the CDR3 is TGTGCCTGGAGCCCTCTTAGCGCGAACACCGGGGAGCTGTTTTTT. The chain recombines TRBV30 with TRBJ2-2; possible D gene TRBD2, 5 bases. Germline V gene data show CDR1 as GTSNPN and CDR2 as SVGIG (reference sequence). The CDR3 spans 15 residues. The ends were cut back, 3 bases at V and 0 bases at J, with 11 bases in the middle.

This clone was observed once. This chain uses TRBV3-1 (or the pseudogene TRBV3-2) with TRBJ1-2, with unresolved D. V lost 4 bases, J lost 6 bases, and 12 bases lay in between. CDR3 length: 13 amino acids. Germline-derived CDR1 and CDR2 are LGHDT and YNNKEL (reference sequence). CDR3 protein: CASSLGGYHGYTF. The CDR3 bases are TGTGCCAGCAGCCTTGGAGGGTATCATGGCTACACCTTC.

Points on this clone: The sample holds other DNA sequences that translate to the same CDR3. The J gene is TRBJ2-3, the V gene TRBV29-1; maybe TRBD1 (6 bases). The CDR3 contains 12 residues. V was pared by 4 bases and J by 3 bases, with 8 bases between. Germline V CDR1 and CDR2: SQVTM, ANQGSEA. DNA of the CDR3: TGCAGCGTTGGGCAGGGGACAGATACGCAGTATTTT. Translated: CSVGQGTDTQYF.

This chain joins TRBV5-8 and TRBJ2-7; no reliable D call. This CDR3 spans 13 amino acids. Germline values: CDR1 SGHTS, CDR2 YDEGEE. V was cut by 3 bases and J by 2 bases, with 9 bases left in between. The CDR3: CASSSAPTYEQYF. The CDR3 DNA reads as TGTGCCAGCAGCTCGGCCCCGACCTACGAGCAGTACTTC.

Here the CDR3 reads CASTHYRDRVDGELFF. CDR3 in DNA: TGTGCCAGTACCCATTACCGGGACAGGGTTGACGGGGAGCTGTTTTTT. The chain recombines TRBV19 with TRBJ2-2, with TRBD1 identical over 9 bases. CDR1 LNHDA and CDR2 SQIVND come from the germline V gene (reference sequence). J gave up 7 bases and V 7 bases, and 13 bases lay outside the gene matches. The CDR3 has 16 residues.

This chain links TRBV2 with TRBJ1-3; D unresolved. V dropped 4 bases and J dropped 8 bases, with 9 bases sitting between them. Per germline, CDR1 SNHLY and CDR2 FYNNEI. This CDR3 is 12 amino acids long. CDR3 coding DNA: TGTGCCAGCAGTGTCGGTATGGACACCATATATTTT. This translates into CASSVGMDTIYF. Looking up the rest from reference TRBV2 and TRBJ1-3 gives the full variable domain: EPEVTQTPSHQVTQMGQEVILRCVPISNHLYFYWYRQILGQKVEFLVSFYNNEISEKSEIFDDQFSVERPDGSNFTLKIRSTKLEDSAMYFCASSVGMDTIYFGEGSWLTVV.

The rearrangement joins TRBV7-2 to TRBJ2-1; 11 nucleotides align to TRBD2. V dropped 0 bases and J dropped 0; count of bases not matched to a gene: 13. The CDR3 is made up of 21 amino acids. Germline CDR1 reads SGHTA; CDR2 reads FQGNSA. CDR3 residues: CASSLARLLAGALSSYNEQFF. The CDR3 DNA is TGTGCCAGCAGCTTAGCGCGTCTACTAGCGGGGGCCCTAAGCTCCTACAATGAGCAGTTCTTC.

J is TRBJ2-7 and V is TRBV7-3, with 12 bases aligning to TRBD2. The J segment lost 0 bases and the V segment lost 3 bases, leaving 3 bases of the junction unmatched. This CDR3 has 16 residues. Germline CDR1 SGHTA, CDR2 FQGTGA. For the CDR3, the DNA is TGTGCCAGCAGCTTTCTAGCGGGGGGGCTCTCCTACGAGCAGTACTTC. This encodes CASSFLAGGLSYEQYF.

This chain links TRBV25-1 with TRBJ2-7; 7 bases map to TRBD2. From germline, CDR1 is MGHDK and CDR2 SYGVNS. The CDR3 extends over 13 amino acids. Trimming took 10 bases from V and 2 from J; bases not matched to a gene: 8. The CDR3 bases are TGTGCCACCCAAGCGGGGATAACCTACGAGCAGTACTTC. Protein sequence: CATQAGITYEQYF.

V and J are TRBV29-1 and TRBJ1-2; 9 bases agree with TRBD1. The CDR3 length is 13 residues. CDR1 is SQVTM and CDR2 is ANQGSEA in the germline V gene. J was trimmed by 8 bases and V by 6 bases; bases with no gene match: 10. The CDR3 sequence is CSVDRDREEGYTF. The CDR3 region has the DNA TGCAGCGTGGACAGGGACAGGGAAGAGGGCTACACCTTC. Complete variable domain (other parts from reference TRBV29-1 and TRBJ1-2): SAVISQKPSRDICQRGTSLTIQCQVDSQVTMMFWYRQQPGQSLTLIATANQGSEATYESGFVIDKFPISRPNLTFSTLTVSNMSPEDSSIYLCSVDRDREEGYTFGSGTRLTVV.